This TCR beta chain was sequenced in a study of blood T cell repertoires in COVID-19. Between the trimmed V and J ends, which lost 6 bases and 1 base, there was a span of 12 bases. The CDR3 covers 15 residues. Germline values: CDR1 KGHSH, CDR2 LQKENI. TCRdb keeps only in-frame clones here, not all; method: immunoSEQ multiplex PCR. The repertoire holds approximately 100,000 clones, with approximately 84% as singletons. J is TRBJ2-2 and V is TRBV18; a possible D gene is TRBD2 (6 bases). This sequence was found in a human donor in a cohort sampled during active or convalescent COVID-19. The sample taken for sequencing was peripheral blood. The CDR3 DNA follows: TGTGCCAGCTCCCAACGGGGAGGGAACACCGGGGAGCTGTTTTTT. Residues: CASSQRGGNTGELFF.